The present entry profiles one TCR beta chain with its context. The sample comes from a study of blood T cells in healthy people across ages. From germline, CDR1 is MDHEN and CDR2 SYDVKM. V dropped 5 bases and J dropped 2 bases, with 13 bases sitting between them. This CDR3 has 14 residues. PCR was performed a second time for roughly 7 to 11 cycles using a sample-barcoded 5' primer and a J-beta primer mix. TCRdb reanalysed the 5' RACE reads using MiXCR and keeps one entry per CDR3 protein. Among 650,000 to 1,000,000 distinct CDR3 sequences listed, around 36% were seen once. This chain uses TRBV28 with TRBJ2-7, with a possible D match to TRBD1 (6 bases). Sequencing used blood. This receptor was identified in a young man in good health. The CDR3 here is CASSGGQITYEQYF. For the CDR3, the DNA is TGTGCCAGCAGTGGCGGACAGATTACCTACGAGCAGTACTTC.